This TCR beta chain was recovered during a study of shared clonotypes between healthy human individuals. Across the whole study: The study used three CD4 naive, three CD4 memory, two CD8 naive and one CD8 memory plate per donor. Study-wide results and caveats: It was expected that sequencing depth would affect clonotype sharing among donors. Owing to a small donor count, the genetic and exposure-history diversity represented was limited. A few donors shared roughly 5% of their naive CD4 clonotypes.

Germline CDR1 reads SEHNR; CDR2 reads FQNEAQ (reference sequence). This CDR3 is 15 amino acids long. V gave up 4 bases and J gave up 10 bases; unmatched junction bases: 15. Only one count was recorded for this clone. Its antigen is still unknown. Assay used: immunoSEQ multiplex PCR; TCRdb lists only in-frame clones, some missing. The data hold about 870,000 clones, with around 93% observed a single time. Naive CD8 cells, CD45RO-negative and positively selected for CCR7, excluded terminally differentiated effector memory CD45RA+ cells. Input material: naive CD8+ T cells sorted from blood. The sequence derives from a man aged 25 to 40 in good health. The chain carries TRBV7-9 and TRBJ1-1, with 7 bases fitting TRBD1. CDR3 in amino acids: CASSSGEGGGGGAFF. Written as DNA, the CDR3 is TGTGCCAGCAGCTCTGGAGAGGGAGGGGGCGGTGGAGCTTTCTTT.